The 21 T cell receptor beta chains presented below share a single source sample, sequenced in a study of blood T cells in healthy people across ages. A second PCR, run for roughly 7 to 12 cycles, used a sample-barcoded 5' primer plus a J-beta primer mix. TCRdb re-called the 5' RACE reads with MiXCR, one entry per CDR3 protein. In the table there are 1.2 million to 1.5 million distinct CDR3 sequences, approximately 38% of which are singletons. Input material: blood. These receptors were taken from a young woman in good health.

V gene TRBV27 combines with J gene TRBJ2-1, with a tentative D call TRBD1 (5 bases). The ends were cut back, 5 bases at V and 5 bases at J, with 13 bases in the middle. The CDR3 is made up of 14 amino acids. Germline loops: CDR1 MNHEY, CDR2 SMNVEV (reference sequence). The DNA of the CDR3 is TGTGCCAGCAGTCCCCAGGGAAGTCACAATGAGCAGTTCTTC. Translated, it gives CASSPQGSHNEQFF.

The chain couples TRBV6-2 or TRBV6-3 to TRBJ2-4; 7 bases map to TRBD1. TRBJ2-7 explains the end of the DNA better; the J call may be wrong. Germline V gives CDR1 MNHEY, CDR2 SVGEGT. This CDR3 has 17 amino acids. CDR3: CASSHSTGISPTYEQYF. The CDR3 DNA reads as TGTGCCAGCAGCCACTCGACAGGGATCTCCCCTACCTACGAGCAGTACTTC.

This clonotype was detected many times. This chain joins TRBV7-3 and TRBJ2-1; D not resolved. The CDR3 is 15 residues long. Trimming removed 0 bases from V and 1 base from J, with 7 bases in between. Germline lookup yields CDR1 SGHTA and CDR2 FQGTGA. CDR3 sequence: CASSLTGRSYNEQFF. CDR3 sequence (DNA): TGTGCCAGCAGCTTAACCGGCAGGTCCTACAATGAGCAGTTCTTC.

The gene calls are TRBV27 and TRBJ2-7; D could derive from TRBD1 or TRBD2 (5 bases each). The CDR3 covers 17 residues. From germline, CDR1 is MNHEY and CDR2 SMNVEV (reference sequence). V lost 4 bases and J 3 bases, leaving 22 bases between the germline ends. The CDR3 region is CASSSIRGTGKGYEQYF. CDR3 sequence (DNA): TGTGCCAGCAGTTCGATCAGAGGGACCGGGAAGGGCTACGAGCAGTACTTC.

The chain links TRBV6-5 to TRBJ1-2; 10 bases are a match to TRBD1. From germline, CDR1 is MNHEY and CDR2 SVGAGI. The J segment lost 7 bases and the V segment lost 6 bases, leaving 11 bases of the junction unmatched. CDR3 size: 15 residues. The CDR3 DNA is TGTGCCAGCAGCTCGAGCCCTAGGACAGGGGGTGGCTACACCTTC. It translates to CASSSSPRTGGGYTF.

The chain carries TRBV20-1 and TRBJ2-1; D ambiguous. Trimming removed 4 bases from V and 6 bases from J, with 7 bases in between. Germline-derived CDR1 and CDR2 are DFQATT and SNEGSKA (reference sequence). The CDR3 spans 11 residues. Here the CDR3 DNA reads TGCAGTGCTAAGGACGGCAATGAGCAGTTCTTC. This translates into CSAKDGNEQFF.

This clonotype showed up many times. This chain uses TRBV6-2 or TRBV6-3 with TRBJ2-3; D gene ambiguous. CDR1 is MNHEY and CDR2 is SVGEGT in the germline V gene. V lost 6 bases, J lost 4 bases, and 11 bases lay in between. The CDR3 length is 13 residues. The CDR3 here is CASRPLGPDTQYF. CDR3 nucleotide sequence: TGTGCCAGCAGGCCCTTAGGGCCAGATACGCAGTATTTT.

This clonotype has a handful of counts. The rearrangement links TRBV6-2 or TRBV6-3 to TRBJ2-1, with TRBD2 matching over 9 bases. Germline V CDR1 and CDR2: MNHEY, SVGEGT. After removal of 10 bases from V and 3 bases from J, the junction contained 13 bases not matched to a gene. The CDR3 is 16 residues long. CDR3 residues: CANSGLAGFFYNEQFF. The CDR3 nucleotides are TGTGCCAACAGCGGGCTAGCGGGGTTTTTCTACAATGAGCAGTTCTTC.

The sample holds a few counts of this clonotype. The chain uses TRBV7-3 and TRBJ2-7; D gene uncertain. Trimming took 2 bases from V and 0 from J, leaving 14 bases between them. The CDR3 extends over 16 amino acids. Germline CDR1 SGHTA, CDR2 FQGTGA. The CDR3 spells CASSLSPGPTSYEQYF. CDR3 bases: TGTGCCAGCAGCTTATCACCGGGTCCAACCTCCTACGAGCAGTACTTC.

The chain employs TRBV4-2 and TRBJ2-1; 10 bases line up with TRBD2. J lost 4 bases, V lost 2 bases, and 8 bases had no gene match. Per germline, CDR1 LGHNA and CDR2 YNFKEQ. The CDR3 sequence is 17 residues long. CDR3 sequence reads: CASSQSRGTSVYNEQFF. CDR3 in DNA: TGTGCCAGCAGCCAATCTAGGGGGACTAGCGTGTACAATGAGCAGTTCTTC.

This clonotype was observed a few times. This CDR3 is CASSLGSGSGGYTF. The CDR3 nucleotides read TGTGCCAGCAGCTTAGGATCTGGGTCGGGCGGCTACACCTTC. The chain links TRBV7-9 to TRBJ1-2; D is undetermined. In germline, CDR1 is SEHNR, CDR2 FQNEAQ (reference sequence). Trimming took off 1 base at V and 8 bases at J, with 14 bases between the two ends. The CDR3 covers 14 residues.

The chain joins TRBV3-1 to TRBJ1-1; D not certain. The CDR3 contains 12 residues. Germline assignment: CDR1 LGHDT and CDR2 YNNKEL (reference sequence). Deletions cut 3 bases from V and 7 bases from J, with 9 bases between. The DNA for the CDR3 is TGTGCCAGCAGCCAGTTGGACGGTGAAGCTTTCTTT. Encoded protein: CASSQLDGEAFF.

The chain joins TRBV11-2 to TRBJ2-5; 7 nucleotides match TRBD2. The CDR3 is 13 amino acids. In germline, CDR1 is SGHAT, CDR2 FQNNGV. Germline trimming cut 3 bases from V and 5 bases from J; bases unmatched to any gene: 3. The CDR3 spells CASSLGGDETQYF. CDR3 in DNA: TGTGCCAGCAGCTTGGGGGGGGATGAGACCCAGTACTTC.

The CDR3 DNA follows: TGTGCCAGCAGTCTTCGGGGACTAGCGGGGTTAAATGAGCAGTTCTTC. Translated: CASSLRGLAGLNEQFF. V and J are TRBV6-6 and TRBJ2-1; 13 bases align to TRBD2. This CDR3 comprises 16 residues. V was pared by 5 bases and J by 7 bases, with 8 bases of the junction left unmatched. Germline V lookup: CDR1 MNHNY, CDR2 SVGAGI (reference sequence).

This clonotype was counted a few times. The rearrangement joins TRBV29-1 to TRBJ1-2; D unresolved. The germline CDR1 and CDR2 sequences are SQVTM and ANQGSEA. The CDR3 runs 12 residues. Trimming cost V 5 bases and J 7 bases, with 14 bases left between them. The CDR3 coding sequence is TGCAGCGTTTCTCCCCAGGCTAGTGGCTACACCTTC. It codes for CSVSPQASGYTF.

The V and J genes are TRBV6-2 or TRBV6-3 and TRBJ2-1; TRBD2 matches 11 bases. The CDR3 extends over 16 amino acids. With 6 bases clipped from V and 4 bases from J, the junction kept 8 bases outside the gene matches. Germline V gene data show CDR1 as MNHEY and CDR2 as SVGEGT. The CDR3 DNA is TGTGCCAGCAGGAATTTAGCGGGGGGGGTGTACAATGAGCAGTTCTTC. Translated, it gives CASRNLAGGVYNEQFF.

The chain joins TRBV12-3 or TRBV12-4 to TRBJ1-3; unclear D gene. Trimming left V 1 base short and J 0 bases short, with 10 bases between. The CDR3 is 16 amino acids. CDR3 amino acids: CASSLGAAYSGNTIYF. CDR3 in DNA: TGTGCCAGCAGTTTAGGGGCAGCGTACTCTGGAAACACCATATATTTT.

The chain links TRBV12-5 to TRBJ1-2; 10 bases match TRBD1. CDR1 is LGHNT, CDR2 FRNRAP, per germline. The CDR3 runs to 18 residues. The V segment lost 0 bases and the J segment 4 bases; nucleotides outside the gene matches: 11. CDR3 sequence: CASGLVLERTGGAYGYTF. Here the CDR3 DNA reads TGTGCTAGTGGTTTGGTACTGGAAAGGACAGGGGGGGCCTATGGCTACACCTTC.

The table lists this clonotype with a few counts. The V gene is TRBV4-1, the J gene TRBJ2-5; 9 nucleotides match TRBD2. The CDR3 contains 17 residues. Trimming removed 4 bases from V and 5 bases from J; junction bases left unmatched: 14. The germline gives CDR1 MGHRA, CDR2 YSYEKL. The CDR3 loop reads CASSPEGSGSLLETQYF. The DNA for the CDR3 is TGCGCCAGCAGCCCTGAGGGTAGCGGGAGTCTGTTGGAGACCCAGTACTTC.

This clonotype was counted only a few times. The rearrangement joins TRBV11-2 to TRBJ1-4; no clear D gene. V lost 1 base, J lost 2 bases, and 8 bases lay in between. The germline CDR1 and CDR2 sequences are SGHAT and FQNNGV. The CDR3 is 15 residues long. The CDR3 reads CASSLVDRTNEKLFF. As DNA, the CDR3 is TGTGCCAGCAGCTTAGTGGATCGCACTAATGAAAAACTGTTTTTT.

The chain joins TRBV28 to TRBJ1-2; D may be TRBD1 (5 bases). V was pared by 5 bases and J by 8 bases, with 15 bases between. Germline CDR1 reads MDHEN; CDR2 reads SYDVKM. CDR3 length equals 13 residues. CDR3 residues: CASSVEAGRGYTF. In nucleotides, the CDR3 is TGTGCCAGCAGTGTAGAGGCAGGGAGAGGCTACACCTTC.